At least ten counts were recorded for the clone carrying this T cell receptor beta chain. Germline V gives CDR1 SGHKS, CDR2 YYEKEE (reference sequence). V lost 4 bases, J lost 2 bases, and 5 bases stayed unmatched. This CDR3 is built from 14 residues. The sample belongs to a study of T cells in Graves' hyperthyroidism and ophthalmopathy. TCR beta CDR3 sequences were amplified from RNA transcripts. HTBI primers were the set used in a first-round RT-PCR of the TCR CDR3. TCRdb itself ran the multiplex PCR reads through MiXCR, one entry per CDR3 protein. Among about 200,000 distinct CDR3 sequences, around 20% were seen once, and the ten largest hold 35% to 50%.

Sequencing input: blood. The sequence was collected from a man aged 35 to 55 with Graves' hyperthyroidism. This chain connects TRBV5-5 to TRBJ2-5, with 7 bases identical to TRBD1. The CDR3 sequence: CASSRTGVQETQYF. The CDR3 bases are TGTGCCAGCAGCCGAACAGGGGTACAAGAGACCCAGTACTTC.